These T cell receptor beta chains were read from a single sample in a study of technical replicates of blood from several donors. Here immunoSEQ multiplex PCR was the method, and the copy in TCRdb shows in-frame clones only, minus some. The sample lists 65,000 to 85,000 clones; 90% to 97% were seen once. Sequenced sample: T cells isolated from PBMCs. These receptors all come from a human donor in good health. Each CDR3 is given with its conserved first and last residue. D genes are given only for firm matches. Size tells how often a clone was seen (once, few, many) or the class of an expanded clone, and some rows leave it out.

len,v_gene,abundance,j_gene,d_gene,CDR3aa,CDR3nt
14,TRBV10-2,-,TRBJ1-3,TRBD1,CASGKGQGVDTIYF,TGCGCCAGCGGCAAGGGACAGGGTGTGGACACCATATATTTT
13,TRBV2,once,TRBJ1-3,-,CASGRVAGNTIYF,TGTGCCAGCGGGCGGGTAGCTGGAAACACCATATATTTT
13,TRBV6-1,-,TRBJ2-1,-,CATRGIGDNEQFF,TGTGCCACCCGGGGAATTGGGGACAATGAGCAGTTCTTC
11,TRBV28,-,TRBJ1-5,-,CASRTRQPQHF,TGTGCCAGCAGAACGAGACAGCCCCAGCATTTT
19,TRBV7-9,-,TRBJ2-1,TRBD2,CASSTRSGLAGGPYNEQFF,TGTGCCAGCAGCACCCGGTCGGGACTAGCGGGGGGGCCTTACAATGAGCAGTTCTTC
15,TRBV5-1,-,TRBJ2-3,TRBD1,CASSLRDRASYTQYF,TGCGCCAGCAGCTTGCGGGACAGGGCGAGTTATACGCAGTATTTT
15,TRBV27,-,TRBJ1-3,-,CASSWDGTSGNTIYF,TGTGCCAGCAGCTGGGACGGGACTTCTGGAAACACCATATATTTT
19,TRBV4-1,-,TRBJ2-2,TRBD2,CASSQRLAGGPGNTGELFF,TGCGCCAGCAGCCAAAGACTAGCGGGAGGGCCGGGGAACACCGGGGAGCTGTTTTTT
14,TRBV27,-,TRBJ2-7,TRBD2,CASSSPSGSYEQYF,TGTGCCAGCAGTTCCCCTAGCGGGTCCTACGAGCAGTACTTC
13,TRBV10-1,-,TRBJ1-1,TRBD1,CASTYRQGTEAFF,TGCGCCAGCACATACCGACAGGGCACTGAAGCTTTCTTT
15,TRBV5-1,-,TRBJ2-3,TRBD1,CASSSGQGATDTQYF,TGCGCCAGCAGCTCGGGACAGGGGGCCACAGATACGCAGTATTTT
14,TRBV7-9,-,TRBJ2-7,TRBD1,CASSTGQGAYEQYF,TGTGCCAGCAGCACGGGACAGGGGGCGTACGAGCAGTACTTC
13,TRBV12-5,-,TRBJ1-2,-,CASGLQLQDGYTF,TGTGCTAGTGGTTTGCAATTACAGGATGGCTACACCTTC
15,TRBV9,-,TRBJ2-1,-,CASSAPGSYLNEQFF,TGTGCCAGCAGCGCGCCGGGATCTTACTTGAATGAGCAGTTCTTC
14,TRBV5-1,-,TRBJ2-3,-,CASGDSASTDTQYF,TGCGCCAGCGGAGACAGCGCTAGCACAGATACGCAGTATTTT
16,TRBV6-5,once,TRBJ2-4,-,CASSYSVMSLKNIQYF,TGTGCCAGCAGTTACTCGGTAATGAGCCTCAAAAACATTCAGTACTTC
15,TRBV25-1,-,TRBJ1-2,TRBD1,CASSERGTGREGYTF,TGTGCCAGCAGTGAGAGGGGGACAGGTAGAGAAGGCTACACCTTC
15,TRBV9,-,TRBJ1-1,TRBD1,CASSGGTGGYTEAFF,TGTGCCAGCAGCGGGGGGACAGGGGGATACACTGAAGCTTTCTTT
15,TRBV9,-,TRBJ2-5,-,CASSVGPAAQETQYF,TGTGCCAGCAGCGTAGGGCCGGCGGCCCAAGAGACCCAGTACTTC
13,TRBV6-5,-,TRBJ2-7,TRBD1,CATSVRDSYEQYF,TGTGCCACCTCTGTTAGGGACAGCTACGAGCAGTACTTC
16,TRBV5-4,once,TRBJ2-7,TRBD2,CASSAGSGRIIYEQYF,TGTGCCAGCAGCGCCGGCAGCGGGAGGATCATTTACGAGCAGTACTTC
14,TRBV27,-,TRBJ2-7,TRBD1,CASSAGQEFYEQYF,TGTGCCAGCAGTGCGGGACAGGAGTTCTACGAGCAGTACTTC
14,TRBV6-5,-,TRBJ1-5,-,CASKPSSGGQPQHF,TGTGCCAGCAAGCCCTCGTCGGGTGGTCAGCCCCAGCATTTT
17,TRBV27,-,TRBJ2-3,TRBD2,CASSLFGLAGESDTQYF,TGTGCCAGCAGTTTATTCGGGCTAGCGGGAGAGTCGGATACGCAGTATTTT
18,TRBV2,-,TRBJ2-5,-,CASSPHNLIGRFEETQYF,TGTGCCAGCAGCCCTCATAACCTGATCGGGAGATTCGAAGAGACCCAGTACTTC
11,TRBV20-1,once,TRBJ1-4,-,CSATLKLYEYF,TGCAGTGCTACCCTAAAACTTTACGAATATTTT
14,TRBV30,-,TRBJ1-5,TRBD1,CAWSDRVVGQPQHF,TGTGCCTGGTCTGACAGGGTGGTAGGTCAGCCCCAGCATTTT
15,TRBV11-2,-,TRBJ2-7,TRBD2,CASSLTWEGLYEQYF,TGTGCCAGCAGCTTAACGTGGGAGGGCCTTTACGAGCAGTACTTC
17,TRBV4-1,-,TRBJ2-5,TRBD2,CASSHDPAGGPGETQYF,TGCGCCAGCAGCCACGACCCAGCGGGGGGGCCGGGGGAGACCCAGTACTTC
14,TRBV5-8,-,TRBJ2-1,TRBD1,CASSIGQGIDEQFF,TGTGCCAGCAGCATCGGACAGGGAATAGATGAGCAGTTCTTC
14,TRBV7-9,-,TRBJ1-1,TRBD1,CASSSGGPSPEAFF,TGTGCCAGCAGTTCAGGGGGCCCGAGTCCTGAAGCTTTCTTT
14,TRBV27,-,TRBJ1-5,TRBD1,CASSPDRGGQPQHF,TGTGCCAGCAGTCCGGACAGGGGTGGTCAGCCCCAGCATTTT